Sequencing of this T cell receptor beta chain was carried out in a study of T-cell memory formation after mild COVID-19. Whole-study results and caveats: Contracting clones from day 15 to 85 showed balanced CD4/CD8; later expanders favored CD4+.

Trimming left V 1 base short and J 0 bases short, with 10 bases between. The CDR3 contains 16 residues. Germline loops: CDR1 SGHVS, CDR2 FNYEAQ. Note on this clonotype: Its target is unknown.

TCRdb ran MiXCR on the 5' RACE reads and lists one entry per CDR3 protein. The sample lists over 300,000 distinct CDR3 sequences, around 20% occurring once. The chain combines TRBV7-6 with TRBJ1-3; D may be TRBD1 (5 bases). The clonotype comes from a man aged 18-30 years who had mild COVID-19 (a few samples of this study predate the infection). Cell type and time point are not known. Material for sequencing was PBMCs or a T cell subset sorted from them (not recorded which). This CDR3 reads CASSLGLGDSGNTIYF. The CDR3 DNA sequence: TGTGCCAGCAGCTTAGGCCTGGGGGACTCTGGAAACACCATATATTTT. Full variable domain (missing parts from reference TRBV7-6 and TRBJ1-3): GAGVSQSPRYKVTKRGQDVALRCDPISGHVSLYWYRQALGQGPEFLTYFNYEAQQDKSGLPNDRFSAERPEGSISTLTIQRTEQRDSAMYRCASSLGLGDSGNTIYFGEGSWLTVV.